The sequence of this TCR beta chain was determined in a study of identical twins. V was trimmed by 4 bases and J by 6 bases, leaving 10 bases between them. Germline V gives CDR1 SGHAT, CDR2 FQNNGV. This CDR3 has 12 amino acids. Template switching added a universal primer site; cDNA carried unique molecular identifiers. TCRdb re-analysed the 5' RACE reads in MiXCR, keeping a single row per CDR3 protein. The sample carries some 1,600,000 distinct CDR3 sequences, less than 35% recorded once. The sequenced material came from cord blood. The clonotype was recovered from a newborn girl in good health. The chain carries TRBV11-2 and TRBJ2-7; no definite D call. The CDR3 here is CASSSQASEQYF. DNA of the CDR3: TGTGCCAGCAGCTCCCAAGCTTCCGAGCAGTACTTC.